The 5 T cell receptor beta chains below come from one sample, sequenced in a study of blood T cell repertoires in COVID-19. Generated by immunoSEQ multiplex PCR, the TCRdb table keeps only in-frame clones and is missing some. The data hold around 300,000 clones, with around 86% observed a single time. Sequenced material: peripheral blood. The receptors shown here come from a woman in her thirties or forties who had recovered from COVID-19.

There are a few counts of this clone. The J gene is TRBJ2-7, the V gene TRBV6-5, with D perhaps matching TRBD1 (6 bases). CDR3 length: 15 amino acids. The ends were cut back, 6 bases at V and 5 bases at J, with 20 bases in the middle. Germline CDR1 MNHEY, CDR2 SVGAGI. The CDR3 sequence is CASSASKTGLHEQYF. As DNA, the CDR3 is TGTGCCAGCAGCGCTTCAAAGACAGGCCTCCACGAGCAGTACTTC.

The chain uses TRBV24-1 and TRBJ2-1; the match to TRBD2 covers 8 bases. The CDR3 consists of 17 residues. V shed 3 bases, J shed 7 bases, and the junction held 13 bases outside the gene matches. Germline V CDR1 and CDR2: KGHDR, SFDVKD. The CDR3 loop is CATSDPALAEEGNEQFF. The DNA of the CDR3 is TGTGCCACCAGTGATCCAGCACTAGCGGAGGAGGGTAATGAGCAGTTCTTC.

The rearrangement links TRBV19 to TRBJ2-3, with D perhaps matching TRBD1 (6 bases). This CDR3 has 14 residues. Trimming cost V 3 bases and J 4 bases, with 11 bases left between them. CDR1 LNHDA and CDR2 SQIVND come from the germline V gene (reference sequence). The chain's CDR3 is CASSMTGLADTQYF. The CDR3 coding sequence is TGTGCCAGTAGTATGACAGGATTAGCAGATACGCAGTATTTT.

The chain uses TRBV18 and TRBJ1-1; the match to TRBD1 covers 7 bases. After removal of 3 bases from V and 3 bases from J, the junction contained 4 bases not matched to a gene. Germline-derived CDR1 and CDR2 are KGHSH and LQKENI. The CDR3 extends over 14 amino acids. The CDR3 is CASSPYQGDTEAFF. DNA for the CDR3: TGTGCCAGCTCACCGTACCAGGGGGACACTGAAGCTTTCTTT. The whole variable domain, remainder taken from reference TRBV18 and TRBJ1-1, is NAGVMQNPRHLVRRRGQEARLRCSPMKGHSHVYWYRQLPEEGLKFMVYLQKENIIDESGMPKERFSAEFPKEGPSILRIQQVVRGDSAAYFCASSPYQGDTEAFFGQGTRLTVV.

The chain carries TRBV2 and TRBJ2-4; 7 bases match TRBD1. Germline V lookup: CDR1 SNHLY, CDR2 FYNNEI. V lost 7 bases to trimming and J lost 9 bases; unmatched junction nucleotides: 18. The CDR3 consists of 16 residues. This CDR3 reads CASTNQGGSPQGIQYF. For the CDR3, the DNA is TGTGCCAGCACCAATCAAGGGGGCAGTCCCCAGGGCATTCAGTACTTC.